This T cell receptor beta chain was observed in a study of blood T cell repertoires in COVID-19. For the study at large: PBMCs, B-cell-depleted T cells, or T cells were the source of the cDNA or gDNA that made up the material.

As processed by the authors: Estimated nucleated cell counts came from reference gene primer amplification. Repertoires were generated with immunoSEQ multiplex PCR, while TCRdb's copy carries only in-frame clones and drops some. The V and J calls and clone size come from that table; D and trimming were worked out from the DNA. The table shows about 170,000 clones, with approximately 84% occurring only once. Germline V gives CDR1 SGHAT, CDR2 FQNNGV. Between the trimmed V and J ends, which lost 4 bases and 4 bases, there was a span of 16 bases. The CDR3 loop spans 15 amino acids. The sequenced sample was peripheral blood. This TCR was sampled from a woman of 80 years or more with acute or convalescent COVID-19. The genes are TRBV11-2 and TRBJ1-2; weak D call: TRBD1 (6 bases). DNA for the CDR3: TGTGCCAGCAGCTCCCGGGACACTGCCGTCTATGGCTACACCTTC. It translates to CASSSRDTAVYGYTF.